What follows are 2 T cell receptor beta chains derived from one specimen sequenced in a study of blood T cell repertoires in COVID-19. Repertoires were generated with immunoSEQ multiplex PCR, while TCRdb's copy carries only in-frame clones and drops some. This sample has 350,000 to 450,000 clones, with more than 80% found just once. Material for sequencing was PBMCs or T cells enriched from blood (not recorded which). The receptors derive from a man aged 30-40 years who had recovered from COVID-19.

The rearrangement joins TRBV5-6 to TRBJ2-7; D is possibly TRBD2 (5 bases). The CDR3 has 13 amino acids. Looked up from germline, CDR1 is SGHDT and CDR2 is YYEEEE. The V and J ends lost 0 bases and 7 bases respectively, with 11 bases between them. CDR3 bases: TGTGCCAGCAGCTTGGATCAGCGCGGGGAGCAGTACTTC. It encodes CASSLDQRGEQYF.

This clone occurred once. The chain links TRBV28 to TRBJ2-3; 8 nucleotides align to TRBD2. After removal of 6 bases from V and 11 bases from J, the junction contained 7 bases not matched to a gene. The CDR3 has 12 residues. Germline CDR1 is MDHEN and CDR2 is SYDVKM. The CDR3 DNA reads as TGTGCCAGCAGCACTGGGACTAGAAAGCAGTATTTT. As protein: CASSTGTRKQYF. Together with reference TRBV28 and TRBJ2-3, the CDR3 gives the full variable domain: DVKVTQSSRYLVKRTGEKVFLECVQDMDHENMFWYRQDPGLGLRLIYFSYDVKMKEKGDIPEGYSVSREKKERFSLILESASTNQTSMYLCASSTGTRKQYFGPGTRLTVL.